This T cell receptor (beta chain) is drawn from a study of cytomegalovirus exposure and HLA in healthy donors. Study background: Out of 150 million to 200 million T cells, an earlier analysis found around 120 million unique TCR beta sequences in total.

The PCR employed 60 Vbeta primers together with 13 Jbeta primers. The data were produced by immunoSEQ multiplex PCR, yet TCRdb's version contains in-frame clones alone and is incomplete. The data contain roughly 100,000 clones, roughly 83% of them singletons. Notes on the study in general: When analyzed later, a missense DCLRE1C variant was found to be linked to TCR beta V- and J-gene trimming. Productive status was seen about 87% or about 30% of the time for most TCR beta V segments in an earlier analysis. As a later analysis revealed, most CMV-associated TCR beta chains appeared HLA-restricted.

With respect to this clone: Its antigen is unidentified.

The CDR3 has 16 amino acids. The germline V gene encodes CDR1 SEHNR and CDR2 FQNEAQ (reference sequence). Trimming cost V 1 base and J 8 bases; bases outside gene matches: 8. This TCR came from a man between 35 and 55 years old in good health and CMV-seronegative. The specimen sequenced was PBMCs. The V and J genes are TRBV7-9 and TRBJ2-1; 10 nucleotides agree with TRBD1. CDR3 bases: TGTGCCAGCAGCTTAGGGGGGACAGGGGCCTGGGATGAGCAGTTCTTC. Translating it yields CASSLGGTGAWDEQFF.